Below, 15 T cell receptor beta chains from the same sample are listed, as sequenced in a study of cytomegalovirus exposure and HLA in healthy donors. Generated by immunoSEQ multiplex PCR, the TCRdb table keeps only in-frame clones and is missing some. Of 200,000 to 300,000 clones listed, 75% to 90% are singletons. Sequencing was done on a sample of PBMCs. These receptors were taken from a woman younger than 45 in good health and CMV-seropositive.

This chain joins TRBV19 and TRBJ2-7, with D tentatively TRBD1 (6 bases). This CDR3 is 13 amino acids long. Trimming left V 5 bases short and J 3 bases short, with 11 bases between. Germline CDR1 reads LNHDA; CDR2 reads SQIVND (reference sequence). CDR3 DNA: TGTGCCAGTAGTCCGGGACACCTCTACGAGCAGTACTTC. It codes for CASSPGHLYEQYF.

The chain is built from TRBV29-1 and TRBJ2-5; TRBD2 might be the D (7 bases). CDR3 length: 14 residues. The V end lost 1 base, the J end lost 5 bases, and 14 bases lay between the germline ends. The V gene's germline CDR1 is SQVTM and CDR2 ANQGSEA. CDR3 in amino acids: CSVEGRGGYETQYF. The DNA for the CDR3 is TGCAGCGTTGAAGGCAGGGGAGGGTACGAGACCCAGTACTTC.

The J gene is TRBJ1-1, the V gene TRBV2; D is possibly TRBD1 (6 bases). Germline CDR1 reads SNHLY; CDR2 reads FYNNEI. This CDR3 comprises 12 residues. The V and J ends lost 7 bases and 11 bases respectively, with 17 bases between them. The CDR3 region has the DNA TGTGCCAGCATGACGACAGGCACACAGGCTTTCTTT. Amino acid sequence: CASMTTGTQAFF.

The J gene is TRBJ1-1, the V gene TRBV6-1; D is perhaps TRBD1 (6 bases). This CDR3 comprises 14 residues. V was trimmed by 5 bases and J by 5 bases, leaving 15 bases between them. Germline CDR1 and CDR2: MNHNS and SASEGT. As DNA, the CDR3 is TGTGCCAGCAGTACAGGGCCGATTTGGACTGAAGCTTTCTTT. Protein: CASSTGPIWTEAFF.

The chain employs TRBV30 and TRBJ2-7; possible D gene TRBD1, 8 bases. CDR1 and CDR2 from the germline V gene are GTSNPN and SVGIG (reference sequence). The CDR3 is 15 residues long. V lost 0 bases, J lost 6 bases, and 18 bases lay in between. The CDR3 nucleotides read TGTGCCTGGAGTGTAGGGGTTACAGGGGGGGGCGAGCAGTACTTC. Translation gives CAWSVGVTGGGEQYF.

V is TRBV30 and J is TRBJ1-2; the D gene is possibly TRBD1 (5 bases). Germline V CDR1 and CDR2: GTSNPN, SVGIG (reference sequence). Trimming took off 4 bases at V and 1 base at J, with 25 bases between the two ends. The CDR3 sequence is 18 residues long. The CDR3 loop reads CAWMRMGQANLGNYGYTF. DNA for the CDR3: TGTGCCTGGATGCGGATGGGGCAGGCCAACTTGGGTAACTATGGCTACACCTTC.

The chain uses TRBV5-1 and TRBJ2-1; D is uncertain. Trimming took off 4 bases at V and 7 bases at J, with 12 bases between the two ends. The CDR3 spans 13 residues. Germline loops: CDR1 SGHRS, CDR2 YFSETQ. The CDR3 DNA is TGCGCCAGCAGCCCGACCACCGGGAATGAGCAGTTCTTC. Translated: CASSPTTGNEQFF. Variable domain in full (rest from reference TRBV5-1 and TRBJ2-1): KAGVTQTPRYLIKTRGQQVTLSCSPISGHRSVSWYQQTPGQGLQFLFEYFSETQRNKGNFPGRFSGRQFSNSRSEMNVSTLELGDSALYLCASSPTTGNEQFFGPGTRLTVL.

The chain recombines TRBV28 with TRBJ2-7; 14 nucleotides agree with TRBD2. CDR1 and CDR2 (germline): MDHEN, SYDVKM. This CDR3 is 21 amino acids long. Trimming took 2 bases from V and 3 from J; bases not matched to a gene: 18. CDR3 residues: CASSLRSPRGTSGRGIYEQYF. CDR3 nucleotides: TGTGCCAGCAGTTTACGGTCCCCCCGGGGGACTAGCGGGAGAGGTATCTACGAGCAGTACTTC.

The chain carries TRBV28 and TRBJ2-7; 7 positions match TRBD1. V lost 3 bases to trimming and J lost 6 bases; unmatched junction nucleotides: 8. Germline V gives CDR1 MDHEN, CDR2 SYDVKM. The CDR3 loop spans 14 amino acids. DNA of the CDR3: TGTGCCAGCAGTTTGTTTACAGGGGTTTCCGAGCAGTACTTC. The encoded protein is CASSLFTGVSEQYF. The full variable domain, rest sourced from reference TRBV28 and TRBJ2-7, is DVKVTQSSRYLVKRTGEKVFLECVQDMDHENMFWYRQDPGLGLRLIYFSYDVKMKEKGDIPEGYSVSREKKERFSLILESASTNQTSMYLCASSLFTGVSEQYFGPGTRLTVT.

This chain links TRBV5-1 with TRBJ1-4; TRBD1 matches at 8 bases. Trimming at V came to 0 bases and at J to 6 bases, leaving 4 bases not matched to a gene. Germline V lookup: CDR1 SGHRS, CDR2 YFSETQ. The CDR3 spans 15 residues. The CDR3 sequence is CASSLGGQGDEKLFF. Here the CDR3 DNA reads TGCGCCAGCAGCTTGGGCGGACAGGGTGATGAAAAACTGTTTTTT.

V and J are TRBV7-3 and TRBJ2-5; tentative D call: TRBD2 (5 bases). V was clipped by 5 bases and J by 4 bases, with 14 bases between them. The CDR3 is 14 residues long. Germline-derived CDR1 and CDR2 are SGHTA and FQGTGA. The CDR3 spells CASSPWTPLETQYF. In nucleotides, the CDR3 is TGTGCCAGCAGCCCCTGGACTCCTTTAGAGACCCAGTACTTC.

The V call is TRBV4-2, the J call TRBJ2-3; D remains unclear. The CDR3 contains 14 residues. Germline lookup yields CDR1 LGHNA and CDR2 YNFKEQ. V lost 0 bases to trimming and J lost 4 bases, with 8 bases between them. CDR3 loop: CASSQDPMSDTQYF. The CDR3 region has the DNA TGTGCCAGCAGCCAAGATCCTATGTCAGATACGCAGTATTTT.

This clone was seen once. This CDR3 is CASSFGRRERADTQYF. Written as DNA, the CDR3 is TGTGCCAGCAGCTTTGGTCGGAGGGAGAGGGCAGATACGCAGTATTTT. The rearrangement uses TRBV11-3 and TRBJ2-3, with D tentatively TRBD2 (6 bases). Germline lookup yields CDR1 SGHNT and CDR2 YENEEA. The V end lost 3 bases, the J end lost 4 bases, and 17 bases lay between the germline ends. CDR3 size: 16 residues.

The count of this clone is one. The chain combines TRBV5-5 with TRBJ2-7; 7 bases map to TRBD2. Trimming took 3 bases from V and 6 from J; bases not matched to a gene: 6. CDR1 is SGHKS, CDR2 YYEKEE, per germline (reference sequence). The CDR3 consists of 13 residues. The CDR3 loop is CASSWLSGAEQYF. The CDR3 DNA sequence: TGTGCCAGCAGCTGGCTAAGCGGGGCCGAGCAGTACTTC.

This chain links TRBV4-1 with TRBJ2-2, with 9 bases matching TRBD2. Losses at the gene ends were 4 bases for V and 4 bases for J; bases not matched to a gene: 16. There are 19 residues in the CDR3. Germline V gene lookup returns CDR1 MGHRA and CDR2 YSYEKL. CDR3 sequence: CASSPLSAAGGRGTGELFF. DNA of the CDR3: TGCGCCAGCAGCCCTTTGTCCGCGGCGGGAGGGAGAGGCACCGGGGAGCTGTTTTTT.